This T cell receptor beta chain was observed in a study of shared clonotypes between healthy human individuals. Naive CD4+ cells were CD45RA-selected; the remaining cells were memory. TCRdb's table, derived via immunoSEQ multiplex PCR, lists solely in-frame clones and lacks some. The sample yields 2.5 million or so clones, around nine tenths seen once. The V segment lost 6 bases and the J segment 8 bases; nucleotides outside the gene matches: 10. Germline CDR1 is SNHLY and CDR2 is FYNNEI. The CDR3 runs 15 residues. The TCR comes from a man aged 18-30 years in good health. The chain carries TRBV2 and TRBJ2-3; 11 bases match TRBD2. Sequencing was performed on naive CD4+ T cells sorted from blood. Subset in this sample: CD45RA+ positively selected. The CDR3 here is CASRPGTSGPGTQYF. The CDR3, as DNA: TGTGCCAGCAGGCCAGGGACTAGCGGACCGGGTACGCAGTATTTT. The full variable domain, completed using reference TRBV2 and TRBJ2-3, is EPEVTQTPSHQVTQMGQEVILRCVPISNHLYFYWYRQILGQKVEFLVSFYNNEISEKSEIFDDQFSVERPDGSNFTLKIRSTKLEDSAMYFCASRPGTSGPGTQYFGPGTRLTVL.